A selection of T cell receptor beta chains follows, all from one sample in a study of blood T cell repertoires in COVID-19. The repertoire was sequenced with immunoSEQ multiplex PCR; TCRdb's copy has only in-frame clones and lacks some. Of 85,000 to 90,000 clones listed, 85% to 95% were seen once; the top ten hold approximately 2.3%. The specimen was peripheral blood. The receptors stem from a human donor with active COVID-19. The donor label of this sample is uncertain. CDR3s include the opening cysteine and the closing phenylalanine or tryptophan. A D gene is named only where the DNA matches it firmly. Rows may omit the clone size; those that give it use once, few, many or a size class.

CDR3: CASSLSGIGYGYTF; DNA: TGTGCCAGCAGTTTGAGCGGGATCGGCTATGGCTACACCTTC; J: TRBJ1-2; D: NA; size: NA; V: TRBV28
CDR3: CASSYSRNTEAFF; DNA: TGTGCCAGCAGTTACTCCCGGAACACTGAAGCTTTCTTT; J: TRBJ1-1; D: NA; size: NA; V: TRBV6-5
CDR3: CASSILAGGNTEAFF; DNA: TGTGCCAGTAGTATACTTGCGGGCGGAAACACTGAAGCTTTCTTT; J: TRBJ1-1; D: NA; size: NA; V: TRBV19
CDR3: CASSHQSGQETQYF; DNA: TGTGCCAGCAGCCATCAGAGCGGCCAAGAGACCCAGTACTTC; J: TRBJ2-5; D: NA; size: many; V: TRBV7-2
CDR3: CAIRGGRDSSYEQYF; DNA: TGTGCCATCAGGGGAGGCCGGGACAGCTCCTACGAGCAGTACTTC; J: TRBJ2-7; D: NA; size: NA; V: TRBV10-3
CDR3: CASSMTVHNSPLHF; DNA: TGTGCCAGCAGTATGACAGTCCATAATTCACCCCTCCACTTT; J: TRBJ1-6; D: NA; size: NA; V: TRBV28
CDR3: CASSYPSGQGYSGYTF; DNA: TGTGCCAGCAGTTACCCCTCCGGACAGGGGTATTCTGGCTACACCTTC; J: TRBJ1-2; D: TRBD1; size: NA; V: TRBV6-5
CDR3: CASTTDTNTEAFF; DNA: TGTGCCAGCACCACCGACACGAACACTGAAGCTTTCTTT; J: TRBJ1-1; D: NA; size: NA; V: TRBV6-5
CDR3: CASKDSHYGYTF; DNA: TGTGCCAGCAAAGACAGCCACTATGGCTACACCTTC; J: TRBJ1-2; D: NA; size: NA; V: TRBV6-5
CDR3: CASSLAGEKLFF; DNA: TGCGCCAGCAGCCTGGCGGGGGAAAAACTGTTTTTT; J: TRBJ1-4; D: NA; size: NA; V: TRBV5-1
CDR3: CASSYGTSGAGETQYF; DNA: TGTGCCAGCAGTTACGGGACTAGCGGGGCAGGGGAGACCCAGTACTTC; J: TRBJ2-5; D: TRBD2; size: NA; V: TRBV6-6
CDR3: CASSPIQGNYGYTF; DNA: TGTGCCAGCAGCCCTATTCAGGGGAACTATGGCTACACCTTC; J: TRBJ1-2; D: NA; size: NA; V: TRBV7-9
CDR3: CASSLSWGGAENTEAFF; DNA: TGTGCCAGCAGTTTATCGTGGGGGGGCGCCGAGAACACTGAAGCTTTCTTT; J: TRBJ1-1; D: NA; size: once; V: TRBV27
CDR3: CASSPTAGGRYNEQFF; DNA: TGTGCCAGCAGCCCGACGGCGGGGGGGCGCTACAATGAGCAGTTCTTC; J: TRBJ2-1; D: TRBD2; size: NA; V: TRBV7-3
CDR3: CASSLVGGRSSEQFF; DNA: TGTGCCAGCAGCTTAGTGGGGGGGCGTAGTTCTGAGCAGTTCTTC; J: TRBJ2-1; D: NA; size: NA; V: TRBV7-2
CDR3: CASSLGGTYEQYF; DNA: TGTGCCAGCAGCTTAGGAGGGACCTACGAGCAGTACTTC; J: TRBJ2-7; D: NA; size: NA; V: TRBV11-2
CDR3: CASTDSYGYTF; DNA: TGCGCCAGCACGGACAGCTATGGCTACACCTTC; J: TRBJ1-2; D: NA; size: NA; V: TRBV5-1
CDR3: CASSSTGGGEQYF; DNA: TGTGCCAGCAGTTCCACAGGGGGCGGCGAGCAGTACTTC; J: TRBJ2-7; D: TRBD1; size: NA; V: TRBV6-5
CDR3: CASSLDRLAGPKNIQYF; DNA: TGTGCCAGCAGCTTAGATCGACTAGCGGGCCCCAAAAACATTCAGTACTTC; J: TRBJ2-4; D: TRBD2; size: NA; V: TRBV7-8
CDR3: CASSPEIAGGDEQFF; DNA: TGTGCCAGCAGCCCGGAGATAGCGGGGGGTGATGAGCAGTTCTTC; J: TRBJ2-1; D: TRBD2; size: NA; V: TRBV5-8
CDR3: CASSYTADNYGYTF; DNA: TGTGCCAGCAGTTACACAGCCGATAACTATGGCTACACCTTC; J: TRBJ1-2; D: NA; size: NA; V: TRBV6-5
CDR3: CASSQEGTSEVNEQFF; DNA: TGTGCCAGCAGCCAAGAAGGGACTAGCGAAGTCAATGAGCAGTTCTTC; J: TRBJ2-1; D: TRBD2; size: NA; V: TRBV3-1/TRBV3-2
CDR3: CASSQFLAGGPPTRGTQYF; DNA: TGTGCCAGCAGCCAATTTCTAGCGGGGGGGCCTCCTACTCGGGGTACGCAGTATTTT; J: TRBJ2-3; D: TRBD2; size: NA; V: TRBV7-2
CDR3: CASSQFTGGASGYTF; DNA: TGTGCCAGCAGCCAATTTACAGGGGGCGCGAGTGGCTACACCTTC; J: TRBJ1-2; D: TRBD1; size: NA; V: TRBV3-1/TRBV3-2
CDR3: CASSLGRPGARRELFF; DNA: TGTGCCAGCAGCTTGGGGCGGCCAGGGGCGAGGCGGGAGCTGTTTTTT; J: TRBJ2-2; D: NA; size: NA; V: TRBV5-6
CDR3: CASSRGLAIASYNEQFF; DNA: TGTGCCAGCAGTCGCGGACTAGCAATCGCCTCCTACAATGAGCAGTTCTTC; J: TRBJ2-1; D: TRBD2; size: NA; V: TRBV7-9
CDR3: CASIDRYQETQYF; DNA: TGTGCCAGCATCGACAGATACCAAGAGACCCAGTACTTC; J: TRBJ2-5; D: NA; size: NA; V: TRBV6-5
CDR3: CASSRGGGAHNEQFF; DNA: TGTGCCAGCAGCCGAGGGGGCGGGGCCCACAATGAGCAGTTCTTC; J: TRBJ2-1; D: NA; size: NA; V: TRBV9
CDR3: CASSLFGRGEYGYTF; DNA: TGTGCCAGCAGCCTTTTCGGCAGGGGAGAGTATGGCTACACCTTC; J: TRBJ1-2; D: NA; size: NA; V: TRBV5-4
CDR3: CASSLQGRQETQYF; DNA: TGTGCCAGCAGCCTACAGGGGCGGCAAGAGACCCAGTACTTC; J: TRBJ2-5; D: TRBD1; size: NA; V: TRBV6-5
CDR3: CASSSSDEKLFF; DNA: TGTGCCAGCAGCTCATCAGATGAAAAACTGTTTTTT; J: TRBJ1-4; D: NA; size: NA; V: TRBV5-5
CDR3: CASSLTGPGETQYF; DNA: TGTGCCAGCAGCTTGACAGGCCCGGGGGAGACCCAGTACTTC; J: TRBJ2-5; D: NA; size: NA; V: TRBV7-2
CDR3: CASSQGTVYTGELFF; DNA: TGTGCCAGCAGCCAAGGGACAGTATACACCGGGGAGCTGTTTTTT; J: TRBJ2-2; D: TRBD1; size: NA; V: TRBV5-5
CDR3: CATSGTAIGNEQFF; DNA: TGTGCCACCTCCGGGACAGCCATCGGCAATGAGCAGTTCTTC; J: TRBJ2-1; D: TRBD1; size: NA; V: TRBV19
CDR3: CASSLLHFPLAGGSSYNEQFF; DNA: TGTGCCAGCAGTTTACTTCACTTCCCACTAGCGGGGGGCTCTTCCTACAATGAGCAGTTCTTC; J: TRBJ2-1; D: TRBD2; size: NA; V: TRBV28
CDR3: CASSRGLAGGGELFF; DNA: TGTGCCAGCAGCCGGGGACTAGCGGGGGGCGGGGAGCTGTTTTTT; J: TRBJ2-2; D: TRBD2; size: once; V: TRBV7-3
CDR3: CASSLGQGSSGNTIYF; DNA: TGTGCTAGCAGCTTGGGACAGGGATCCTCTGGAAACACCATATATTTT; J: TRBJ1-3; D: TRBD1; size: NA; V: TRBV7-7
CDR3: CASSLGGRDGYTF; DNA: TGTGCCAGCAGCCTCGGGGGGCGGGATGGCTACACCTTC; J: TRBJ1-2; D: NA; size: NA; V: TRBV6-5
CDR3: CASSADSNSGNTIYF; DNA: TGTGCCAGCAGCGCGGACAGCAACTCTGGAAACACCATATATTTT; J: TRBJ1-3; D: NA; size: NA; V: TRBV11-2
CDR3: CASSATGDYGYTF; DNA: TGTGCCAGCAGCGCCACAGGGGACTATGGCTACACCTTC; J: TRBJ1-2; D: TRBD1; size: NA; V: TRBV6-5
CDR3: CASSLYRGTNTGELFF; DNA: TGTGCCAGCAGCTTATATCGGGGGACTAACACCGGGGAGCTGTTTTTT; J: TRBJ2-2; D: NA; size: NA; V: TRBV11-2
CDR3: CASSTPRAGTTYEQYF; DNA: TGTGCCAGCAGTACCCCCCGTGCGGGGACGACCTACGAGCAGTACTTC; J: TRBJ2-7; D: NA; size: NA; V: TRBV28
CDR3: CASSSTAYNEQFF; DNA: TGTGCCAGCAGCAGCACTGCTTACAATGAGCAGTTCTTC; J: TRBJ2-1; D: NA; size: NA; V: TRBV5-4
CDR3: CASSDLGLAGNNEQFF; DNA: TGTGCCAGCAGCGACCTGGGGCTAGCGGGGAACAATGAGCAGTTCTTC; J: TRBJ2-1; D: TRBD2; size: NA; V: TRBV7-8
CDR3: CASSLEAGAIF; DNA: TGTGCCAGCAGTTTAGAGGCAGGGGCGATATTT; J: TRBJ1-1; D: NA; size: NA; V: TRBV12-3/TRBV12-4
CDR3: CASSLAVSGEGEAFF; DNA: TGCGCCAGCAGCTTGGCGGTCTCGGGGGAAGGTGAAGCTTTCTTT; J: TRBJ1-1; D: NA; size: NA; V: TRBV5-1
CDR3: CASSSGDSSYNSPLHF; DNA: TGTGCCAGCAGTTCCGGGGACAGTTCATATAATTCACCCCTCCACTTT; J: TRBJ1-6; D: TRBD1; size: NA; V: TRBV28
CDR3: CASSKATGVYEQYF; DNA: TGTGCCAGCAGCAAAGCTACAGGGGTCTACGAGCAGTACTTC; J: TRBJ2-7; D: TRBD1; size: NA; V: TRBV9